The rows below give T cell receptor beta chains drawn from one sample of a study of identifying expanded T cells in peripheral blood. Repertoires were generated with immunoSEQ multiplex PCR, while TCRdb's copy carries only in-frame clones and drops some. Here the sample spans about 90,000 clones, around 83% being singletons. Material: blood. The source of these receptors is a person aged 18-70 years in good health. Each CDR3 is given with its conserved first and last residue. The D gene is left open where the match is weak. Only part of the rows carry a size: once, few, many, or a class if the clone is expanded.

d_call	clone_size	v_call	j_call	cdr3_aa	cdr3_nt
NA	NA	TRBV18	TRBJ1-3	CASRTGNGNTIYF	TGTGCCAGCCGAACGGGAAACGGAAACACCATATATTTT
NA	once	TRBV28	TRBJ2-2	CASSPRDTYTGELFF	TGTGCCAGCAGCCCCCGGGACACCTACACCGGGGAGCTGTTTTTT
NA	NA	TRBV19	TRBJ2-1	CASSIRANEQFF	TGTGCCAGTAGTATCAGGGCTAATGAGCAGTTCTTC
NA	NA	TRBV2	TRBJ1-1	CASRAVWGRTEAFF	TGTGCCAGCAGGGCGGTGTGGGGACGGACTGAAGCTTTCTTT
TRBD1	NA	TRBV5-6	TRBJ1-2	CASSLGQGNYGYTF	TGTGCCAGCAGCCTAGGACAGGGAAACTATGGCTACACCTTC
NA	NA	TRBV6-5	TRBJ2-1	CASSSSGQYYNEQFF	TGTGCCAGCAGTTCATCTGGACAGTATTACAATGAGCAGTTCTTC
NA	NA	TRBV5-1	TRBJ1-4	CASSSDSTNEKLFF	TGCGCCAGCAGCTCAGATTCAACTAATGAAAAACTGTTTTTT
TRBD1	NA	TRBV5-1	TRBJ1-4	CASSLGDREGLFF	TGCGCCAGCAGCTTGGGGGACAGGGAGGGACTGTTTTTT
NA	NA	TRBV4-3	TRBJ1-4	CASSQETGGGEKLFF	TGCGCCAGCAGCCAAGAAACGGGAGGGGGTGAAAAACTGTTTTTT
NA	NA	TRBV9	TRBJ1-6	CASSSEGRDNSPLHF	TGTGCCAGCAGCTCGGAGGGGCGAGATAATTCACCCCTCCACTTT
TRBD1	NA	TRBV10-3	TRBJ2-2	CAISFPRKGQGIGDTGELFF	TGTGCCATCAGTTTCCCGCGCAAGGGACAGGGAATAGGGGACACCGGGGAGCTGTTTTTT
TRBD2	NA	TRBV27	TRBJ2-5	CASSILAGGAETQYF	TGTGCCAGCAGCATACTAGCGGGGGGGGCCGAGACCCAGTACTTC
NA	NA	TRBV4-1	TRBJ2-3	CASSQVLLTDTQYF	TGCGCCAGCAGCCAAGTACTACTCACAGATACGCAGTATTTT
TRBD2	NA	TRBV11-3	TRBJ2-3	CASSSSGGAEDTQYF	TGTGCCAGCAGCAGTAGCGGGGGGGCGGAAGATACGCAGTATTTT
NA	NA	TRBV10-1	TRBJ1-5	CASSPGPNQPQHF	TGCGCCAGCAGCCCCGGGCCCAATCAGCCCCAGCATTTT
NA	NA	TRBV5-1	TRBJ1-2	CASSLATGSRGYTF	TGCGCCAGCAGCTTGGCCACAGGGTCGAGAGGCTACACCTTC
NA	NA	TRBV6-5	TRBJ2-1	CASSYSGTLSYNEQFF	TGTGCCAGCAGTTACTCGGGGACACTCTCCTACAATGAGCAGTTCTTC
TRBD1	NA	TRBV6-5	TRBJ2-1	CASSYFGQGRSNEQFF	TGTGCCAGCAGTTACTTCGGACAGGGCAGGAGTAATGAGCAGTTCTTC
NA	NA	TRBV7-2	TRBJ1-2	CASSLVEGIGGYTF	TGTGCCAGCAGCTTAGTAGAAGGGATCGGTGGCTACACCTTC
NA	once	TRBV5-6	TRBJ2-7	CASSYDGLGGTYEQYF	TGTGCCAGCAGCTATGACGGTCTGGGCGGAACCTACGAGCAGTACTTC
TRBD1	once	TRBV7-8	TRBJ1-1	CASSLARTGVMGRNTEAFF	TGTGCCAGCAGCTTAGCCCGGACAGGGGTGATGGGTAGGAACACTGAAGCTTTCTTT
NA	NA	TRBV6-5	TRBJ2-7	CASSQSGTGSYEQYF	TGTGCCAGCAGTCAATCCGGGACTGGATCCTACGAGCAGTACTTC
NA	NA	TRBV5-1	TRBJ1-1	CASSLVRGRGRSTEAFF	TGCGCCAGCAGCTTGGTTCGGGGGCGAGGACGAAGCACTGAAGCTTTCTTT
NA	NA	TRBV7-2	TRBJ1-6	CASSTNREPLHF	TGTGCCAGCAGCACGAACCGGGAACCCCTCCACTTT
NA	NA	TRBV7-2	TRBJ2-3	CASSYRTTDTQYF	TGTGCCAGCAGCTATAGGACCACAGATACGCAGTATTTT
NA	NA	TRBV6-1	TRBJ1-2	CASSDGRARGYTF	TGTGCCAGCAGTGACGGGAGGGCGCGAGGCTACACCTTC
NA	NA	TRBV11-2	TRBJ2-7	CASSIGHLLEGQYF	TGTGCCAGCAGCATAGGACACCTCCTAGAAGGGCAGTACTTC
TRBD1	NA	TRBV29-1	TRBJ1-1	CSGTGGVTTEAFF	TGCAGCGGGACAGGGGGCGTAACGACTGAAGCTTTCTTT
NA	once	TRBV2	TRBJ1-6	CASSEAGNNSPLHF	TGTGCCAGCAGTGAAGCTGGGAATAATTCACCCCTCCACTTC
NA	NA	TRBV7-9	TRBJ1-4	CASSPLTATNEKLFF	TGTGCCAGCAGCCCCCTGACAGCAACTAATGAAAAACTGTTTTTT
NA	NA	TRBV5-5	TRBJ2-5	CASSHQGSGTQYF	TGTGCCAGCAGCCACCAGGGCTCGGGGACCCAGTACTTC
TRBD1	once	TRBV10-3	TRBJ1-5	CAIRGTGNQPQHF	TGTGCCATCAGGGGGACAGGGAATCAGCCCCAGCATTTT